A selection of T cell receptor beta chains follows, all from one sample in a study of blood T cell repertoires in COVID-19. The protocol was immunoSEQ multiplex PCR, while the TCRdb copy is restricted to in-frame clones and leaves out a portion. The table has around 260,000 clones, around 80% seen once. The sequencing sample was made of PBMCs or T cells enriched from blood (not recorded which). The origin of the receptors is a man aged 30-40 years with acute COVID-19. The CDR3 runs from the conserved cysteine through the conserved F or W. The D gene is left open where the match is weak. Part of the rows lack a size; the others show once, few, many or a class for expanded clones.

j_call | v_call | clone_size | d_call | cdr3_nt | cdr3_aa
TRBJ2-1 | TRBV28 | NA | TRBD2 | TGTGCCAGCAGTCAACTACTTCTAGCGGGGAATGAGCAGTTCTTC | CASSQLLLAGNEQFF
TRBJ1-1 | TRBV5-5 | NA | TRBD1 | TGTGCCAGCAGCTCACAACAGGGGTTGAGCACTGAAGCTTTCTTT | CASSSQQGLSTEAFF
TRBJ1-5 | TRBV3-1/TRBV3-2 | NA | NA | TGTGCCAGCAGCCATCGAACAGGACAGCCCCAGCATTTT | CASSHRTGQPQHF
TRBJ1-2 | TRBV27 | NA | NA | TGTGCCAGCAGTTCCCTCGGGGCTAACTATGGCTACACCTTC | CASSSLGANYGYTF
TRBJ1-2 | TRBV9 | few | TRBD1 | TGTGCCAGCAGCGCCAGACATCAGGGGGCGGTGAATGGCTACACCTTC | CASSARHQGAVNGYTF
TRBJ2-1 | TRBV18 | NA | NA | TGTGCCAGCTCGACGGGACAAAGCTACAATGAGCAGTTCTTC | CASSTGQSYNEQFF
TRBJ2-3 | TRBV27 | once | NA | TGTGCCAGCAGACCATGGCTAGCTCCTAGCACAGATACGCAGTATTTT | CASRPWLAPSTDTQYF
TRBJ1-6 | TRBV23-1 | few | TRBD1 | TGCGCCAGCAGTCAATTATTAGGACAGGCCAGCTCCTATAATTCACCCCTCCACTTT | CASSQLLGQASSYNSPLHF
TRBJ2-3 | TRBV5-4 | NA | NA | TGTGCCAGCAGCTTGGTGGGGGGAGATACGCAGTATTTT | CASSLVGGDTQYF
TRBJ2-1 | TRBV24-1 | NA | TRBD2 | TGTGCCACCAGTGATCTAGCCGGGACTAACTTGGATGAGCAGTTCTTC | CATSDLAGTNLDEQFF
TRBJ2-1 | TRBV5-1 | NA | TRBD1 | TGCGCCAGCAGCGCCACAGGGGGACTCGACAATGAGCAGTTCTTC | CASSATGGLDNEQFF
TRBJ2-1 | TRBV6-1 | NA | NA | TGTGCCAGCAGTGAGTATCGGGGTGCTAGCTCCTACAATGAGCAGTTCTTC | CASSEYRGASSYNEQFF
TRBJ2-1 | TRBV12-3/TRBV12-4 | NA | NA | TGTGCCAGCAGTTTAAGGGGGAATGAGCAGTTCTTC | CASSLRGNEQFF
TRBJ2-1 | TRBV6-5 | once | TRBD1 | TGTGCCAGCAGTACCCTGACAGGGGGTATCGATGAGCAGTTCTTC | CASSTLTGGIDEQFF
TRBJ1-4 | TRBV5-6 | few | NA | TGTGCCAGCAGCGCAACGACAGGAACCTTCAATGAAAAACTGTTTTTT | CASSATTGTFNEKLFF
TRBJ1-5 | TRBV27 | NA | NA | TGTGCCAGCAGTTTTCAGAATCAGCCCCAGCATTTT | CASSFQNQPQHF
TRBJ1-6 | TRBV7-8 | NA | TRBD1 | TGTGCCAGCAGCCCTAGGACAGGGGGCATGGGATCACCCCTCCACTTT | CASSPRTGGMGSPLHF
TRBJ2-2 | TRBV18 | once | NA | TGTGCCAGCTCACCTGGGGCCACCGGGGAGCTGTTTTTT | CASSPGATGELFF
TRBJ1-6 | TRBV7-8 | NA | NA | TGTGCCAGCAGCTTAATGGGAGGATCCAGCTCCTATAATTCACCCCTCCACTTT | CASSLMGGSSSYNSPLHF
TRBJ1-4 | TRBV23-1 | NA | NA | TGCGCCAGCAGTCAATCTGTGGCGACTGATGAAAAACTGTTTTTT | CASSQSVATDEKLFF
TRBJ2-1 | TRBV4-1 | NA | NA | TGCGCCAGCAGCCAAGGAACAGGGACCTACAATGAGCAGTTCTTC | CASSQGTGTYNEQFF
TRBJ1-2 | TRBV28 | NA | NA | TGTGCCAGCACCGTGATGGGCGGGTTCGGCTACACCTTC | CASTVMGGFGYTF
TRBJ1-6 | TRBV10-1 | NA | TRBD1 | TGCGCCAGCAGTTTTGACAGGGTCAATTCACCCCTCCACTTT | CASSFDRVNSPLHF
TRBJ1-5 | TRBV6-5 | NA | NA | TGTGCCAGCAGTCTCGCAGGGCGGTGGCAGCCCCAGCATTTT | CASSLAGRWQPQHF
TRBJ1-1 | TRBV2 | NA | NA | TGTGCCAGCAGGGACGGACTTCGGAACACTGAAGCTTTCTTT | CASRDGLRNTEAFF
TRBJ1-1 | TRBV5-4 | NA | TRBD1 | TGTGCCAGCAGCGGGGGACAGTGGAACACTGAAGCTTTCTTT | CASSGGQWNTEAFF
TRBJ1-1 | TRBV4-3 | NA | NA | TGCGCCAGCAGCTATACAGGGTTTGGGACTGAAGCTTTCTTT | CASSYTGFGTEAFF
TRBJ1-1 | TRBV5-5 | NA | NA | TGTGCCAGCGGGGGGTGGAACACTGAAGCTTTCTTT | CASGGWNTEAFF
TRBJ2-3 | TRBV7-9 | NA | TRBD1 | TGTGCCAGCAGCCACAGGGGGCTGGGAGATACGCAGTATTTT | CASSHRGLGDTQYF
TRBJ1-1 | TRBV14 | NA | NA | TGTGCCAGCAGCCCAGGACAGAACACTGAAGCTTTCTTT | CASSPGQNTEAFF
TRBJ2-3 | TRBV4-3 | NA | TRBD2 | TGCGCCAGCAGCCAACGGTCAGGGACTACCGGCACAGATACGCAGTATTTT | CASSQRSGTTGTDTQYF
TRBJ1-5 | TRBV29-1 | NA | NA | TGCAGCGTAGCGACACGCGGGGCTTCGGGCAATCAGCCCCAGCATTTT | CSVATRGASGNQPQHF
TRBJ1-2 | TRBV23-1 | NA | NA | TGCGCCAGCAGTCAACAGGTCTATGGCTACACCTTC | CASSQQVYGYTF
TRBJ1-2 | TRBV3-1/TRBV3-2 | NA | TRBD1 | TGTGCCAGCAGCCACGACAGGGGGGGCTACACCTTC | CASSHDRGGYTF
TRBJ1-5 | TRBV7-8 | NA | TRBD1 | TGTGCCAGCAGCTTAGTCGGCCAGGGGGTTAATCAGCCCCAGCATTTT | CASSLVGQGVNQPQHF